This TCR beta chain was sequenced in a study of T cell repertoires in cytomegalovirus infection. In regard to this clonotype: Its specificity is unknown.

One entry per CDR3 protein results from TCRdb running MiXCR on the reads. Among about 920,000 distinct CDR3 sequences listed, 31% were seen once. Germline CDR1 reads MNHNS; CDR2 reads SASEGT. With 1 base removed from V and 2 bases from J, the gap between germline ends came to 12 bases. This CDR3 spans 15 amino acids. The chain has TRBV6-1 and TRBJ2-7, with no clear D. The receptor's source is a human donor in good health (CMV status not recorded). Some clones in this sample may be carry-over from other donors' samples. The starting material was cultured CD8+ T cells from PBMCs, obtained from culture after CMV antigen stimulation. DNA for the CDR3: TGTGCCAGCAGTGAAGGAAATGACCGTACCTACGAGCAGTACTTC. Encoded protein: CASSEGNDRTYEQYF.